This T cell receptor (beta chain) was captured by sequencing in a study of shared clonotypes between healthy human individuals. Study-wide points: Deeper or shallower sequencing was expected to change how clonotypes are shared among donors. In this cohort, only blood was sampled, and tissue repertoires likely differ. Estimated richness was generally greater in naive than memory subsets.

Comment on this clone: Its target is unknown.

The V end was cut by 5 bases, the J end by 0 bases, with 4 bases between. The CDR3 extends over 12 amino acids. Germline V lookup: CDR1 SGHRS, CDR2 YFSETQ. Here immunoSEQ multiplex PCR was the method, and the copy in TCRdb shows in-frame clones only, minus some. The repertoire holds 700,000 to 950,000 clones, with about 96% as singletons. Positive CCR7 selection of CD45RO-negative cells yielded the naive CD8 cells, and terminally differentiated effector memory CD45RA+ cells were excluded. The donor cohort consisted entirely of Caucasian adults residing in Nashville, Tennessee. The specimen was naive CD8+ T cells sorted from blood. The sequence was obtained from a man younger than 45 in good health. This chain joins TRBV5-1 and TRBJ2-3, with unresolved D. The CDR3 DNA sequence: TGCGCCAGCAGGCATAGCACAGATACGCAGTATTTT. This gives the protein CASRHSTDTQYF.